One sample yielded the 12 T cell receptor beta chains listed below, sequenced in a study of cytomegalovirus exposure and HLA in healthy donors. Use of 60 Vbeta and 13 Jbeta primers characterized the PCR. Libraries were prepared by immunoSEQ multiplex PCR; TCRdb keeps only in-frame clonotypes and omits some of them. The sample data list 90,000 to 120,000 clones. Sample: PBMCs. The receptors were sampled from a man aged 45-65 years in good health and CMV-seronegative.

This rearrangement joins TRBV7-2 to TRBJ1-1; D possibly corresponds to TRBD1 (5 bases). Germline assignment: CDR1 SGHTA and CDR2 FQGNSA. Trimming left V 5 bases short and J 10 bases short, with 14 bases between. This CDR3 is 12 amino acids long. CDR3: CASSPSGRGAFF. The DNA for the CDR3 is TGTGCCAGCAGCCCGAGCGGGAGGGGAGCTTTCTTT.

CDR3: CASSISEGASYGYTF. The CDR3 DNA follows: TGTGCCAGTAGTATCTCGGAGGGGGCCTCCTATGGCTACACCTTC. This chain links TRBV19 with TRBJ1-2; 7 bases map to TRBD1. The CDR3 is 15 residues long. Germline V gives CDR1 LNHDA, CDR2 SQIVND (reference sequence). V gave up 3 bases and J gave up 4 bases; unmatched junction bases: 8.

The chain has TRBV7-6 and TRBJ2-1, with D possibly TRBD2 on 7 matching bases. Per germline, CDR1 SGHVS and CDR2 FNYEAQ. This CDR3 region has 16 residues. V lost 4 bases, J lost 4 bases, and 17 bases lay in between. CDR3 sequence (DNA): TGTGCCAGCAGCTCGGGGGAGGGGGGGCCTTACAATGAGCAGTTCTTC. Its protein product is CASSSGEGGPYNEQFF.

V gene TRBV7-2 combines with J gene TRBJ2-7; unclear D gene. V gave up 8 bases and J gave up 0 bases, with 11 bases separating them. Germline values: CDR1 SGHTA, CDR2 FQGNSA. The CDR3 is 13 residues long. Here the CDR3 DNA reads TGTGCCAGCCGGCAGGCAAACTCCTACGAGCAGTACTTC. Translation gives CASRQANSYEQYF.

This chain joins TRBV6-1 and TRBJ2-1, with 7 bases lining up with TRBD2. Germline CDR1 is MNHNS and CDR2 is SASEGT. The CDR3 has 16 amino acids. The V and J ends lost 4 bases and 8 bases, in that order; junction bases with no gene match: 14. The CDR3 sequence: CASSGLSSGGHHEQFF. CDR3 nucleotides: TGTGCCAGCAGTGGCCTCTCTAGCGGAGGGCACCATGAGCAGTTCTTC.

This rearrangement joins TRBV5-8 to TRBJ1-5; D is uncertain. Germline-derived CDR1 and CDR2 are SGHTS and YDEGEE. This CDR3 spans 13 amino acids. V gave up 6 bases and J gave up 4 bases, with 11 bases separating them. Here the CDR3 reads CASNLRGNQPQHF. In DNA, the CDR3 is TGTGCCAGCAACCTTCGGGGAAATCAGCCCCAGCATTTT. Drawing the rest from reference TRBV5-8 and TRBJ1-5, the complete variable domain is EAGVTQSPTHLIKTRGQQATLRCSPISGHTSVYWYQQALGLGLQFLLWYDEGEERNRGNFPPRFSGRQFPNYSSELNVNALELEDSALYLCASNLRGNQPQHFGDGTRLSIL.

The chain carries TRBV19 and TRBJ2-1, with 12 bases aligning to TRBD2. In germline, CDR1 is LNHDA, CDR2 SQIVND (reference sequence). V shed 1 base and J 6 bases; nucleotides not matched to a gene: 4. The CDR3 extends over 16 amino acids. The DNA for the CDR3 is TGTGCCAGTAGTATAGTACTAGCGGGAGGACCCAATGAGCAGTTCTTC. Protein: CASSIVLAGGPNEQFF.

J is TRBJ2-1 and V is TRBV11-3; the match to TRBD1 covers 8 bases. In germline, CDR1 is SGHNT, CDR2 YENEEA. CDR3 size: 13 residues. V lost 9 bases to trimming and J lost 6 bases; unmatched junction nucleotides: 7. The CDR3 sequence: CASGQGSINEQFF. The CDR3 DNA sequence: TGTGCCAGTGGACAGGGATCTATCAATGAGCAGTTCTTC.

The chain is built from TRBV10-3 and TRBJ1-6, with 8 nucleotides matching TRBD1. Germline CDR1 is ENHRY and CDR2 is SYGVKD. The CDR3 covers 15 residues. Germline trimming cut 6 bases from V and 0 bases from J; bases unmatched to any gene: 1. The CDR3 is CAIRQGDSYNSPLHF. CDR3 DNA sequence: TGTGCCATCAGACAGGGGGACTCCTATAATTCACCCCTCCACTTT.

The rearrangement uses TRBV4-3 and TRBJ2-7, with D possibly TRBD2 on 5 matching bases. CDR1 LGHNA and CDR2 YSLEER come from the germline V gene. The CDR3 has 13 residues. V lost 8 bases, J lost 2 bases, and 13 bases lay in between. CDR3 sequence (DNA): TGCGCCAGCGCAAACGGGCGGGCCTACGAGCAGTACTTC. Amino acid sequence: CASANGRAYEQYF.

V and J are TRBV25-1 and TRBJ1-1; 8 nucleotides line up with TRBD1. Germline CDR1 reads MGHDK; CDR2 reads SYGVNS. This CDR3 is built from 14 residues. V shed 4 bases and J 4 bases; nucleotides not matched to a gene: 5. The CDR3 here is CASSGDRGSTEAFF. As DNA, the CDR3 is TGTGCCAGCAGTGGAGACAGGGGAAGCACTGAAGCTTTCTTT.

The rearrangement uses TRBV5-1 and TRBJ1-2; D is perhaps TRBD1 (6 bases). Germline V gives CDR1 SGHRS, CDR2 YFSETQ. Deletions cut 7 bases from V and 4 bases from J, with 17 bases between. This CDR3 contains 14 residues. This CDR3 reads CASGGDTGGYGYTF. The DNA for the CDR3 is TGCGCCAGCGGGGGGGACACCGGGGGCTATGGCTACACCTTC.